This TCR beta chain was observed in a study of beta chain features in type 1 diabetes. General study findings and limits: Among patients, naive, central memory and Treg TCRB repertoires appeared more similar than among healthy donors. A definitive answer on HLA type influencing TCRB rearrangement was not reached here.

The sequenced template was cDNA made from the entire isolated RNA. Profiled with immunoSEQ multiplex PCR; TCRdb holds only in-frame clones, not every one. The top ten clones hold about 0.4% of a sample with some 19,000 clones, around 46% of them seen once. Germline loops: CDR1 SGHAT, CDR2 FQDESV (reference sequence). The CDR3 is 16 residues long. J lost 5 bases, V lost 5 bases, and 12 bases had no gene match. Comment on this clone: Its antigen is currently unknown.

The sequence derives from a man aged 18 to 30 in good health. The chain recombines TRBV11-1 with TRBJ2-1; 7 bases are a match to TRBD1. What was sequenced was stem cell memory CD4+ T cells from blood. The CDR3 DNA is TGTGCCAGCAGCAGATGGACAGGAAGGCGGGACAATGAGCAGTTCTTC. It translates to CASSRWTGRRDNEQFF.